The entry below gives a single T cell receptor (beta chain) sequence along with its context. TCR beta sequencing was performed on blood CD8+ and CD4+ T cells. Matching for age and sex applied to the controls, who were healthy donors. While CD8+ and CD4+ T cells were isolated negatively, TEMRA cells were enriched by FACS. Random hexamers were used to reverse transcribe the RNA input (about 0.5 to 1 ug). The TCR beta CDR3 was amplified by immunoSEQ multiplex PCR across 54 Vbeta, 13 Jbeta. MiXCR was run by TCRdb on the immunoSEQ multiplex PCR reads, yielding one entry per CDR3 protein. The sample contains 150,000 to 200,000 distinct CDR3 sequences, about 95% of which appear only once. The CDR3 has 14 residues. Germline values: CDR1 LGHNA, CDR2 YNFKEQ. J lost 3 bases, V lost 2 bases, and 2 bases had no gene match. The data were obtained in a study of CD8 T cells in Susac syndrome.

The receptor was isolated from a human donor in good health. J is TRBJ2-5 and V is TRBV4-2; 8 nucleotides align to TRBD2. The sequencing input was CD4+ T cells from PBMCs. As DNA, the CDR3 is TGTGCCAGCAGCCAAACCGGGGGGGAAGAGACCCAGTACTTC. Protein: CASSQTGGEETQYF.